Only a few counts were recorded for the clone carrying this T cell receptor beta chain. Clones were sequenced by immunoSEQ multiplex PCR, and TCRdb holds only the in-frame ones, with some missing. Of some 80,000 clones listed, about four fifths are singletons. This record comes from a study of blood T cell repertoires in COVID-19. There are 14 residues in the CDR3. Germline values: CDR1 MNHEY, CDR2 SVGEGT. The V segment lost 5 bases and the J segment 0 bases; nucleotides outside the gene matches: 4. Sequencing was carried out using peripheral blood. This TCR was sampled from a woman aged 80 or older with active or convalescent COVID-19. The chain has TRBV6-2 or TRBV6-3 and TRBJ2-7; TRBD2 matches at 7 bases. The CDR3 reads CASSLAVSSYEQYF. The CDR3 nucleotides are TGTGCCAGCAGTCTAGCGGTGAGCTCCTACGAGCAGTACTTC.